The next 29 T cell receptor beta chains were all read from a single sample in a study of blood T cell repertoires in COVID-19. Some clones are missing from TCRdb's copy, which holds only in-frame ones; the method was immunoSEQ multiplex PCR. The data hold hundreds of thousands of clones, with 90% to 95% observed a single time. The specimen sequenced was peripheral blood. All receptors derive from a man between 60 and 75 years old with COVID-19, enrolled during active disease.

This clone came up once. This chain uses TRBV7-9 with TRBJ1-6; 8 bases line up with TRBD1. J lost 0 bases, V lost 2 bases, and 6 bases had no gene match. Germline CDR1 reads SEHNR; CDR2 reads FQNEAQ (reference sequence). The CDR3 length is 18 residues. For the CDR3, the DNA is TGTGCCAGCAGCTTAAGGGGACAGGAGAGCTCCTATAATTCACCCCTCCACTTT. Residues: CASSLRGQESSYNSPLHF.

The chain employs TRBV27 and TRBJ1-6; 7 positions agree with TRBD1. Germline trimming cut 5 bases from V and 7 bases from J; bases unmatched to any gene: 5. Germline assignment: CDR1 MNHEY and CDR2 SMNVEV (reference sequence). This CDR3 is 14 amino acids long. The CDR3 DNA sequence: TGTGCCAGCAGTACAGGGGTTGGGAATTCACCCCTCCACTTT. Protein sequence: CASSTGVGNSPLHF.

J is TRBJ1-2 and V is TRBV18, with D possibly being TRBD1 (6 bases). The V gene lost 2 bases and the J gene lost 7 bases, with 11 bases spanning the gap. CDR3 length: 13 residues. Germline CDR1 and CDR2: KGHSH and LQKENI. Written as DNA, the CDR3 is TGTGCCAGCTCACCAGTACAGGGCCCTGGCTACACCTTC. Encoded protein: CASSPVQGPGYTF.

The gene calls are TRBV29-1 and TRBJ2-1; TRBD1 matches at 7 bases. Unmatched junction bases numbered 6, after V lost 7 bases and J lost 6 bases. The germline V gene encodes CDR1 SQVTM and CDR2 ANQGSEA. CDR3 length equals 12 residues. CDR3 region: CSGGQAGNEQFF. CDR3 in DNA: TGCAGCGGTGGACAGGCGGGCAATGAGCAGTTCTTC.

V and J are TRBV3-1 (or the pseudogene TRBV3-2) and TRBJ2-7; unclear D gene. Germline V CDR1 and CDR2: LGHDT, YNNKEL (reference sequence). This CDR3 has 12 amino acids. Trimming removed 1 base from V and 4 bases from J, with 5 bases in between. CDR3 DNA: TGTGCCAGCAGCCAAGTTCCGTACGAGCAGTACTTC. Its protein product is CASSQVPYEQYF.

The rearrangement links TRBV19 to TRBJ2-2, with 10 bases fitting TRBD2. After removal of 5 bases from V and 3 bases from J, the junction contained 15 bases not matched to a gene. The germline CDR1 and CDR2 sequences are LNHDA and SQIVND (reference sequence). The CDR3 spans 19 residues. CDR3 loop: CASSAQSGVAGGHTGELFF. The CDR3 bases are TGTGCCAGTAGTGCCCAAAGTGGGGTAGCGGGAGGCCACACCGGGGAGCTGTTTTTT.

The chain is built from TRBV4-3 and TRBJ1-6; tentative D call: TRBD1 (6 bases). The V end lost 0 bases, the J end lost 15 bases, and 21 bases lay between the germline ends. The CDR3 totals 16 residues. In germline, CDR1 is LGHNA, CDR2 YSLEER. The CDR3: CASSQDARGQRLFLHF. CDR3 bases: TGCGCCAGCAGCCAAGACGCCCGAGGACAGCGTCTATTCCTCCACTTT.

The chain joins TRBV19 to TRBJ1-5; possible D gene TRBD1, 5 bases. Trimming left V 3 bases short and J 7 bases short, with 13 bases between. Germline-derived CDR1 and CDR2 are LNHDA and SQIVND (reference sequence). The CDR3 is 14 amino acids. The CDR3 loop is CASSIRGTIQPQHF. CDR3 coding DNA: TGTGCCAGTAGTATTCGGGGGACTATCCAGCCCCAGCATTTT.

V gene TRBV4-1 combines with J gene TRBJ1-6, with TRBD1 matching over 9 bases. This CDR3 region has 17 residues. The germline gives CDR1 MGHRA, CDR2 YSYEKL. With V trimmed by 2 bases and J by 5 bases, 7 bases remained unmatched. CDR3 in DNA: TGCGCCAGCAGCCAAAAGGACAGGGGTTCGGATAATTCACCCCTCCACTTT. Protein: CASSQKDRGSDNSPLHF.

The chain has TRBV28 and TRBJ2-7, with D possibly being TRBD1 (6 bases). The CDR3 is made up of 12 amino acids. The V end was cut by 7 bases, the J end by 4 bases, with 11 bases between. From germline, CDR1 is MDHEN and CDR2 SYDVKM. CDR3 nucleotides: TGTGCCAGCACCCGGCAGGGGTACGAGCAGTACTTC. As protein: CASTRQGYEQYF.

The chain couples TRBV19 to TRBJ2-2; 12 nucleotides agree with TRBD2. CDR1 and CDR2 (germline): LNHDA, SQIVND (reference sequence). J gave up 6 bases and V 7 bases, and 3 bases lay outside the gene matches. CDR3 length equals 14 residues. The CDR3 reads CASIGTSGSGELFF. The DNA for the CDR3 is TGTGCCAGTATTGGGACTAGCGGGTCCGGGGAGCTGTTTTTT.

This chain links TRBV11-3 with TRBJ1-1, with 10 bases lining up with TRBD1. V dropped 5 bases and J dropped 5; count of bases not matched to a gene: 8. The CDR3 is 15 amino acids. From germline, CDR1 is SGHNT and CDR2 YENEEA. DNA of the CDR3: TGTGCCAGCAGCCGTAAGGGACAGGGGACGACTGAAGCTTTCTTT. It translates to CASSRKGQGTTEAFF. The variable domain in full, with the rest retrieved from reference TRBV11-3 and TRBJ1-1, is EAGVVQSPRYKIIEKKQPVAFWCNPISGHNTLYWYLQNLGQGPELLIRYENEEAVDDSQLPKDRFSAERLKGVDSTLKIQPAELGDSAVYLCASSRKGQGTTEAFFGQGTRLTVV.

The chain couples TRBV5-6 to TRBJ1-6; tentatively, D is TRBD1 (6 bases). The CDR3 is 15 amino acids. Germline V gene data show CDR1 as SGHDT and CDR2 as YYEEEE. V lost 4 bases to trimming and J lost 8 bases, with 16 bases between them. CDR3 amino acids: CASSGPGQSYSPLHF. For the CDR3, the DNA is TGTGCCAGCAGCGGCCCAGGACAGAGTTATTCACCCCTCCACTTT.

The V and J genes are TRBV11-2 and TRBJ2-3; D ambiguous. The V gene lost 5 bases and the J gene lost 3 bases, with 6 bases spanning the gap. CDR1 is SGHAT, CDR2 FQNNGV, per germline. The CDR3 covers 12 residues. Here the CDR3 DNA reads TGTGCCAGCAGCCGGGTGACAGATACGCAGTATTTT. Its translation: CASSRVTDTQYF. Looking up the rest from reference TRBV11-2 and TRBJ2-3 gives the full variable domain: EAGVAQSPRYKIIEKRQSVAFWCNPISGHATLYWYQQILGQGPKLLIQFQNNGVVDDSQLPKDRFSAERLKGVDSTLKIQPAKLEDSAVYLCASSRVTDTQYFGPGTRLTVL.

CDR3: CASSWRQGANTEAFF. The DNA of the CDR3 is TGTGCCAGTAGTTGGCGACAGGGGGCCAACACTGAAGCTTTCTTT. The rearrangement joins TRBV19 to TRBJ1-1; 10 nucleotides line up with TRBD1. There are 15 residues in the CDR3. Germline V gene sequence: CDR1 LNHDA, CDR2 SQIVND (reference sequence). V lost 5 bases to trimming and J lost 2 bases; unmatched junction nucleotides: 5.

The chain combines TRBV4-2 with TRBJ2-3; 7 positions match TRBD2. Trimming cost V 4 bases and J 1 base; bases outside gene matches: 2. CDR1 and CDR2 (germline): LGHNA, YNFKEQ. There are 14 residues in the CDR3. The CDR3 sequence: CASSPLAGTDTQYF. For the CDR3, the DNA is TGTGCCAGCAGCCCCCTAGCGGGCACAGATACGCAGTATTTT.

CDR3 amino acids: CASSKGVARGQGHYGYTF. CDR3 DNA sequence: TGTGCCAGCAGCAAAGGGGTAGCTAGGGGACAGGGGCACTATGGCTACACCTTC. V gene TRBV21-1 combines with J gene TRBJ1-2; TRBD1 is the table's D call, not checked against the DNA. TRBV21-1 is flagged as a pseudogene. The CDR3 runs 18 residues.

The J gene is TRBJ2-3, the V gene TRBV4-3; possible D gene TRBD2, 5 bases. The CDR3 is 15 residues long. Germline CDR1 and CDR2: LGHNA and YSLEER. V shed 2 bases and J shed 3 bases, with 12 bases lying between them. The CDR3 spells CASSQRGSATDTQYF. CDR3 sequence (DNA): TGCGCCAGCAGCCAACGGGGTTCAGCAACAGATACGCAGTATTTT.

The chain combines TRBV6-1 with TRBJ1-2; 10 bases agree with TRBD1. The CDR3 runs 19 residues. Germline CDR1 and CDR2: MNHNS and SASEGT. Trimming cost V 4 bases and J 5 bases; bases outside gene matches: 19. The CDR3 reads CASSAITGTGEGVAYGYTF. The DNA of the CDR3 is TGTGCCAGCAGTGCCATAACCGGGACAGGGGAGGGGGTGGCTTATGGCTACACCTTC.

This rearrangement joins TRBV9 to TRBJ2-7; a weak D match, TRBD2 (7 bases). Trimming pared 2 bases from V and 6 bases from J, leaving 15 bases between. This CDR3 is 14 amino acids long. Germline V gene sequence: CDR1 SGDLS, CDR2 YYNGEE. The CDR3 here is CASSVGGDNGEQYF. The CDR3 region has the DNA TGTGCCAGCAGCGTGGGAGGGGACAACGGCGAGCAGTACTTC. Supplemented by reference TRBV9 and TRBJ2-7, the full variable domain reads DSGVTQTPKHLITATGQRVTLRCSPRSGDLSVYWYQQSLDQGLQFLIQYYNGEERAKGNILERFSAQQFPDLHSELNLSSLELGDSALYFCASSVGGDNGEQYFGPGTRLTVT.

The chain links TRBV27 to TRBJ2-1; D is possibly TRBD2 (6 bases). This CDR3 contains 13 residues. V shed 1 base and J shed 7 bases, with 8 bases lying between them. Germline V lookup: CDR1 MNHEY, CDR2 SMNVEV (reference sequence). The CDR3 loop is CASSLLGGNEQFF. CDR3 DNA sequence: TGTGCCAGCAGTTTATTGGGGGGTAATGAGCAGTTCTTC.

The V gene is TRBV6-1, the J gene TRBJ1-2; D unclear. CDR1 and CDR2 (germline): MNHNS, SASEGT. Trimming left V 2 bases short and J 4 bases short, with 8 bases between. The CDR3 length is 13 residues. The CDR3 bases are TGTGCCAGCAGTGAACGGACTCTCTATGGCTACACCTTC. It translates to CASSERTLYGYTF.

V is TRBV4-1 and J is TRBJ2-7; a possible D gene is TRBD1 (6 bases). The CDR3 runs to 18 residues. Germline V CDR1 and CDR2: MGHRA, YSYEKL. V gave up 0 bases and J gave up 2 bases, with 20 bases separating them. CDR3 protein: CASSQDHAPMRGTYEQYF. In nucleotides, the CDR3 is TGCGCCAGCAGCCAAGATCACGCGCCAATGAGGGGGACCTACGAGCAGTACTTC.

This clone was recorded a few times. The rearrangement links TRBV6-6 to TRBJ1-4; TRBD1 matches at 7 bases. The CDR3 has 15 residues. Losses at the gene ends were 0 bases for V and 8 bases for J; bases not matched to a gene: 6. The germline V gene has CDR1 MNHNY and CDR2 SVGAGI (reference sequence). DNA of the CDR3: TGTGCCAGCAGTTACTCGGACAGGAAAGGAGAAAAACTGTTTTTT. As protein: CASSYSDRKGEKLFF.

V usage is TRBV4-1 and J usage is TRBJ1-5, with D possibly TRBD1 on 6 matching bases. CDR3 size: 16 residues. Germline V CDR1 and CDR2: MGHRA, YSYEKL. V lost 2 bases and J lost 3, with 14 bases in between. The CDR3, as DNA: TGCGCCAGCAGCCAAAGCCCAGGGGTTTTCAATCAGCCCCAGCATTTT. Its translation is CASSQSPGVFNQPQHF.

The gene calls are TRBV2 and TRBJ2-3, with a tentative D call TRBD1 (5 bases). Germline V CDR1 and CDR2: SNHLY, FYNNEI. The CDR3 covers 15 residues. V was trimmed by 6 bases and J by 0 bases, leaving 13 bases between them. The CDR3 DNA sequence: TGTGCCAGCAGCGCTGACAGAGCTAGCACAGATACGCAGTATTTT. Translated: CASSADRASTDTQYF.

This chain links TRBV4-2 with TRBJ1-1; D remains ambiguous. Germline V gives CDR1 LGHNA, CDR2 YNFKEQ. The ends were cut back, 6 bases at V and 0 bases at J, with 17 bases in the middle. The CDR3 spans 16 residues. The CDR3 protein is CASRYQPSGMNTEAFF. The CDR3, as DNA: TGTGCCAGCAGGTACCAGCCCTCGGGTATGAACACTGAAGCTTTCTTT.

The gene calls are TRBV5-1 and TRBJ1-1, with 7 bases that match TRBD1. CDR1 is SGHRS and CDR2 is YFSETQ in the germline V gene. With 2 bases clipped from V and 4 bases from J, the junction kept 2 bases outside the gene matches. This CDR3 spans 13 amino acids. CDR3 sequence: CASSFEGATEAFF. DNA of the CDR3: TGCGCCAGCAGCTTCGAGGGGGCCACTGAAGCTTTCTTT.

The chain links TRBV5-1 to TRBJ1-2; weak D call: TRBD1 (6 bases). There are 12 residues in the CDR3. Trimming cost V 0 bases and J 13 bases, with 13 bases left between them. The germline CDR1 and CDR2 sequences are SGHRS and YFSETQ. This CDR3 reads CASSLGTDGRTF. In nucleotides, the CDR3 is TGCGCCAGCAGCTTGGGGACAGATGGCCGCACCTTC. The full variable domain, with the rest looked up from reference TRBV5-1 and TRBJ1-2, is KAGVTQTPRYLIKTRGQQVTLSCSPISGHRSVSWYQQTPGQGLQFLFEYFSETQRNKGNFPGRFSGRQFSNSRSEMNVSTLELGDSALYLCASSLGTDGRTFGSGTRLTVV.